Included here is one TCR beta chain sequence, with context. The antigen remains unidentified. No donor was unhealthy or non-Caucasian. These data originate in a study of identical twins. Overall study results and limits: Beta clonotypes that were abundant in cord blood contained fewer insertions, a pattern absent from memory repertoires. The models gave estimates that fell short of the out-of-frame TCR alpha sharing seen in monozygotic twins. The degree of excess twin sharing was weaker in beta out-of-frame sequences.

TCRdb reprocessed the 5' RACE reads with MiXCR, giving one entry per CDR3 protein. The sample lists about 200,000 distinct CDR3 sequences; less than 9.5% were seen once. In germline, CDR1 is MGHRA, CDR2 YSYEKL. The CDR3 has 15 residues. V shed 6 bases and J shed 3 bases, with 15 bases lying between them. This chain uses TRBV4-1 with TRBJ2-1; the D gene is possibly TRBD1 (5 bases). This TCR was sampled from a woman aged 18-29 years in good health. Material for sequencing was memory (CD45RO+) T cells sorted from blood. The CDR3 DNA sequence: TGCGCCAGCAGGAGCTTCGACAGTAACTACAATGAGCAGTTCTTC. Its protein is CASRSFDSNYNEQFF.